One sample yielded the 22 T cell receptor beta chains listed below, sequenced in a study of blood T cell repertoires in COVID-19. The assay was immunoSEQ multiplex PCR, and TCRdb's table has in-frame clones only and misses some. The repertoire holds some 180,000 clones, with around 86% as singletons. Sequenced material: peripheral blood. Every receptor here comes from a woman older than 75 with COVID-19, enrolled during active disease.

The genes are TRBV23-1 and TRBJ1-2; 11 nucleotides agree with TRBD1. TRBV23-1 is an ORF, with its function uncertain. The CDR3 runs 15 residues. The V and J ends lost 0 bases and 5 bases, in that order; junction bases with no gene match: 2. In DNA, the CDR3 is TGCGCCAGCAGTCAATCCGGGACAGGGGGATATGGCTACACCTTC. It yields the protein CASSQSGTGGYGYTF.

This clone was recorded once. The CDR3 region has the DNA TGCAGCGTTGCGGTGGCTGGAAACACCATATATTTT. Amino acids: CSVAVAGNTIYF. The chain couples TRBV29-1 to TRBJ1-3; D gene unclear. The germline CDR1 and CDR2 sequences are SQVTM and ANQGSEA. With 4 bases removed from V and 2 bases from J, the gap between germline ends came to 6 bases. The CDR3 spans 12 residues.

This chain joins TRBV19 and TRBJ2-7, with 8 positions matching TRBD2. Trimming took 1 base from V and 5 from J; bases not matched to a gene: 4. The CDR3 loop spans 14 amino acids. Germline CDR1 LNHDA, CDR2 SQIVND (reference sequence). The CDR3 DNA sequence: TGTGCCAGTAGTATAGCAGGACTAGCTAACGAGCAGTACTTC. Translation gives CASSIAGLANEQYF. Using reference TRBV19 and TRBJ2-7 for the parts outside the CDR3, the full variable domain is DGGITQSPKYLFRKEGQNVTLSCEQNLNHDAMYWYRQDPGQGLRLIYYSQIVNDFQKGDIAEGYSVSREKKESFPLTVTSAQKNPTAFYLCASSIAGLANEQYFGPGTRLTVT.

CDR3 DNA sequence: TGTGCCAGCAGCTTTTATAGCGGGAGTTGGTACAATGAGCAGTTCTTC. It is translated as CASSFYSGSWYNEQFF. The J gene is TRBJ2-1, the V gene TRBV7-2; 9 bases map to TRBD2. V gave up 3 bases and J gave up 4 bases; unmatched junction bases: 7. This CDR3 comprises 16 residues. Germline loops: CDR1 SGHTA, CDR2 FQGNSA.

This clone was seen more than once but under ten times. This chain connects TRBV28 to TRBJ1-1; tentatively, D is TRBD1 (6 bases). CDR3 size: 14 residues. Germline values: CDR1 MDHEN, CDR2 SYDVKM. Trimming removed 7 bases from V and 1 base from J, with 13 bases in between. CDR3 amino acids: CASTVRGGNTEAFF. CDR3 DNA sequence: TGTGCCAGCACCGTAAGGGGGGGGAACACTGAAGCTTTCTTT.

The chain has TRBV6-5 and TRBJ1-2; maybe TRBD1 (6 bases). V was trimmed by 8 bases and J by 3 bases, leaving 10 bases between them. This CDR3 has 12 residues. The germline gives CDR1 MNHEY, CDR2 SVGAGI. As DNA, the CDR3 is TGTGCCAGCGGAGGGGGGGACTATGGCTACACCTTC. Amino acid sequence: CASGGGDYGYTF.

The gene calls are TRBV12-3 or TRBV12-4 and TRBJ2-1, with 7 bases aligning to TRBD2. Trimming at V came to 7 bases and at J to 9 bases, leaving 9 bases not matched to a gene. CDR3 length: 13 residues. CDR3 in DNA: TGTGCCAGCAATCTTCCTAGCGGTACTGAGCAGTTCTTC. Its translation: CASNLPSGTEQFF.

V usage is TRBV7-2 and J usage is TRBJ2-7, with TRBD1 identical over 9 bases. The CDR3 has 14 residues. V gave up 5 bases and J gave up 0 bases; unmatched junction bases: 2. Germline values: CDR1 SGHTA, CDR2 FQGNSA. CDR3 residues: CASSRTGDSYEQYF. In DNA form, the CDR3 reads TGTGCCAGCAGCCGGACAGGGGACTCCTACGAGCAGTACTTC.

This clone is judged medium-sized. This rearrangement joins TRBV6-4 to TRBJ2-3; TRBD2 is a possible D gene (6 bases). This CDR3 contains 14 residues. CDR1 is MRHNA, CDR2 SNTAGT, per germline. V was shortened by 3 bases and J by 1 base, with 8 bases between the two germline ends. The CDR3 nucleotides are TGTGCCAGCAGTGAGGCTAGCGGCACAGATACGCAGTATTTT. Translating it yields CASSEASGTDTQYF.

This clone has a handful of counts. This sample also contains other DNA sequences that code for the same CDR3. The rearrangement uses TRBV7-2 and TRBJ2-2, with 9 positions matching TRBD2. The CDR3 extends over 15 amino acids. Per germline, CDR1 SGHTA and CDR2 FQGNSA. After removal of 5 bases from V and 1 base from J, the junction contained 2 bases not matched to a gene. CDR3 nucleotides: TGTGCCAGCAGCCTGACTAGCGGGAACACCGGGGAGCTGTTTTTT. Translated, it gives CASSLTSGNTGELFF.

The rearrangement links TRBV5-6 to TRBJ2-2, with D possibly being TRBD1 (6 bases). Trimming shortened V by 3 bases and J by 2 bases, and 14 bases separated the two germline ends. The germline CDR1 and CDR2 sequences are SGHDT and YYEEEE. The CDR3 covers 16 residues. The CDR3 loop is CASSYLKGHNTGELFF. DNA for the CDR3: TGTGCCAGCAGCTACCTCAAGGGACACAACACCGGGGAGCTGTTTTTT.

V and J are TRBV2 and TRBJ1-2, with 8 bases lining up with TRBD1. The CDR3 has 12 residues. Germline CDR1 SNHLY, CDR2 FYNNEI. V shed 6 bases, J shed 10 bases, and the junction held 7 bases outside the gene matches. As DNA, the CDR3 is TGTGCCAGCAGGACAGGGGAGTCACTCTACACCTTC. Amino acid sequence: CASRTGESLYTF.

The chain employs TRBV19 and TRBJ1-2, with 8 nucleotides matching TRBD1. Germline values: CDR1 LNHDA, CDR2 SQIVND (reference sequence). The CDR3 has 19 residues. J gave up 1 base and V 2 bases, and 15 bases lay outside the gene matches. For the CDR3, the DNA is TGTGCCAGTAGTATATTCACGCGGGTCGGGACAGGTCATAACTATGGCTACACCTTC. Protein sequence: CASSIFTRVGTGHNYGYTF.

Only one count was recorded for this clone. V usage is TRBV15 and J usage is TRBJ1-2; no clear D. Trimming took off 0 bases at V and 4 bases at J, with 15 bases between the two ends. This CDR3 has 16 residues. Germline assignment: CDR1 LNHNV and CDR2 YYDKDF (reference sequence). CDR3 loop: CATSRDDEGRVYGYTF. In nucleotides, the CDR3 is TGTGCCACCAGCAGAGATGATGAGGGAAGGGTCTATGGCTACACCTTC.

This chain joins TRBV4-2 and TRBJ2-5; 10 bases match TRBD1. CDR1 and CDR2 (germline): LGHNA, YNFKEQ. The length of the CDR3 is 15 residues. Unmatched junction bases numbered 7, after V lost 4 bases and J lost 5 bases. The CDR3 sequence is CASSRGQGGRETQYF. The DNA for the CDR3 is TGTGCCAGCAGCCGCGGACAGGGGGGTAGGGAGACCCAGTACTTC.

This chain connects TRBV2 to TRBJ1-1, with D uncertain. The germline V gene encodes CDR1 SNHLY and CDR2 FYNNEI. Deletions cut 6 bases from V and 0 bases from J, with 8 bases between. CDR3 size: 13 residues. The CDR3 DNA reads TGTGCCAGCAGAATCGGGGTGAACACTGAAGCTTTCTTT. Translation gives CASRIGVNTEAFF.

The V and J genes are TRBV5-1 and TRBJ1-5; the D gene is possibly TRBD1 (5 bases). CDR3 length: 15 amino acids. Trimming shortened V by 0 bases and J by 7 bases, and 14 bases separated the two germline ends. Germline-derived CDR1 and CDR2 are SGHRS and YFSETQ. The CDR3 nucleotides read TGCGCCAGCAGCTTGGACGGGCAGGGCGCCCAGCCCCAGCATTTT. Protein: CASSLDGQGAQPQHF.

This rearrangement joins TRBV28 to TRBJ2-7, with D possibly TRBD2 on 6 matching bases. Trimming left V 6 bases short and J 2 bases short, with 14 bases between. CDR3 length: 14 amino acids. Germline V gene sequence: CDR1 MDHEN, CDR2 SYDVKM. CDR3: CASRGGVLPYEQYF. The CDR3 DNA sequence: TGTGCCAGCAGGGGCGGGGTGCTTCCCTACGAGCAGTACTTC.

The V gene is TRBV7-2, the J gene TRBJ2-7, with TRBD2 as a possible D gene (6 bases). CDR3 length: 16 residues. The V gene lost 5 bases and the J gene lost 2 bases, with 19 bases spanning the gap. CDR1 SGHTA and CDR2 FQGNSA come from the germline V gene. For the CDR3, the DNA is TGTGCCAGCAGCCGTTCGGGGGTGGGAGCCACCTACGAGCAGTACTTC. Translation: CASSRSGVGATYEQYF.

This chain's CDR3 is CASSFTVDTEAFF. The CDR3 nucleotides are TGTGCCAGCAGCTTTACAGTCGACACTGAAGCTTTCTTT. J is TRBJ1-1 and V is TRBV5-4; D unresolved. The germline gives CDR1 SGHNT, CDR2 YYREEE (reference sequence). V was trimmed by 2 bases and J by 3 bases, leaving 8 bases between them. The CDR3 has 13 residues.

This clone occurred a few times. The junction and the germline gene differ at one end; a read error may be behind it. The genes are TRBV11-3 and TRBJ2-1; the D is unclear. This CDR3 region has 15 residues. Per the germline V gene, CDR1 is SGHNT and CDR2 is YENEEA. The CDR3 is CASSLDSFSYNEQFF. The CDR3 bases are TGTGCCAGCAGCCTAGACTCTTTCTCCTACAATGAGCAGTTCTTC.

This clone was observed a single time. The V call is TRBV29-1, the J call TRBJ1-1; TRBD1 agrees at 9 bases. V shed 5 bases, J shed 8 bases, and the junction held 3 bases outside the gene matches. There are 11 residues in the CDR3. Germline lookup yields CDR1 SQVTM and CDR2 ANQGSEA. In nucleotides, the CDR3 is TGCAGCGTTACCGGGACAGGGGAAGCTTTCTTT. It yields the protein CSVTGTGEAFF.